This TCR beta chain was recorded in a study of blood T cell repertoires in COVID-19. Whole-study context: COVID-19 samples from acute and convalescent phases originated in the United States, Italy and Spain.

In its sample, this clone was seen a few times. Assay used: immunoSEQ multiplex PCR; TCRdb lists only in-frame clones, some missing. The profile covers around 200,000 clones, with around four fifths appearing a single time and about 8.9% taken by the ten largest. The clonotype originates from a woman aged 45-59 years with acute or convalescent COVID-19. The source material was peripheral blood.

The CDR3 protein is CASSPRHVYGYTF. DNA of the CDR3: TGTGCCAGCAGCCCACGACACGTCTATGGCTACACCTTC. The chain is built from TRBV13 and TRBJ1-2, with unresolved D. Trimming removed 5 bases from V and 4 bases from J, with 11 bases in between. CDR1 and CDR2 (germline): PRHDT, FYEKMQ (reference sequence). The CDR3 loop spans 13 amino acids.